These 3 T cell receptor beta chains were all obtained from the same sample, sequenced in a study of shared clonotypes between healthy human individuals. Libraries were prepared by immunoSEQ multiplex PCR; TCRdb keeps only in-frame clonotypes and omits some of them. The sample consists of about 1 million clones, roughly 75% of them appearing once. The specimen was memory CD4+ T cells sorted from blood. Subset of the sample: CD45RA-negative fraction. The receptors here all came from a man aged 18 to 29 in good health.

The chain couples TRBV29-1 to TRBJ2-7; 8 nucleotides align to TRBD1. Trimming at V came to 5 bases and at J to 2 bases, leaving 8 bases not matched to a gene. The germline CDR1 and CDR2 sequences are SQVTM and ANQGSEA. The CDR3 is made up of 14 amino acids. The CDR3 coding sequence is TGCAGCGTTATTTGGACAGGGAGCACCTACGAGCAGTACTTC. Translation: CSVIWTGSTYEQYF.

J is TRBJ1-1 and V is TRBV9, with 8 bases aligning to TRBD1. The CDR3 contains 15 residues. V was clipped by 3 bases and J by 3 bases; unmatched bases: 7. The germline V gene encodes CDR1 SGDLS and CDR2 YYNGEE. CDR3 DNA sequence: TGTGCCAGCAGCGCACAAACAGGGGGGTACACTGAAGCTTTCTTT. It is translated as CASSAQTGGYTEAFF.

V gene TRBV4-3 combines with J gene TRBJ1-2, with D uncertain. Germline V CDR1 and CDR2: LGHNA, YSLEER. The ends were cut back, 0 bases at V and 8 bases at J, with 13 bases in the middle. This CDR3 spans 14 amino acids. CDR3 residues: CASSQEEGMGGYTF. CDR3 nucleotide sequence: TGCGCCAGCAGCCAAGAGGAGGGAATGGGAGGCTACACCTTC.